Listed here are 10 T cell receptor beta chains from one sample, sequenced in a study of blood T cell repertoires in COVID-19. This table comes from immunoSEQ multiplex PCR, and its TCRdb copy is limited to in-frame clones, with some not included. The sample holds 80,000 or so clones, roughly 91% seen once. Sequencing input: peripheral blood. All receptors come from a woman aged 50 to 65 in a cohort sampled during active COVID-19.

The chain recombines TRBV19 with TRBJ2-3; weak D call: TRBD1 (5 bases). Germline V gene data show CDR1 as LNHDA and CDR2 as SQIVND (reference sequence). Trimming took off 3 bases at V and 4 bases at J, with 11 bases between the two ends. The CDR3 extends over 14 amino acids. CDR3 residues: CASSIVTGSDTQYF. CDR3 bases: TGTGCCAGTAGTATCGTAACAGGTTCAGATACGCAGTATTTT. Together with reference TRBV19 and TRBJ2-3, the CDR3 gives the full variable domain: DGGITQSPKYLFRKEGQNVTLSCEQNLNHDAMYWYRQDPGQGLRLIYYSQIVNDFQKGDIAEGYSVSREKKESFPLTVTSAQKNPTAFYLCASSIVTGSDTQYFGPGTRLTVL.

The rearrangement uses TRBV7-2 and TRBJ2-5; TRBD2 is a possible D gene (6 bases). CDR3 size: 14 residues. V was clipped by 3 bases and J by 5 bases, with 13 bases between them. CDR1 is SGHTA, CDR2 FQGNSA, per germline. The CDR3 nucleotides are TGTGCCAGCAGCTTCGGCGGGGTAGGGGAGACCCAGTACTTC. Amino acids: CASSFGGVGETQYF.

The chain joins TRBV3-1 (or the pseudogene TRBV3-2) to TRBJ2-7, with 10 bases fitting TRBD2. CDR1 and CDR2 (germline): LGHDT, YNNKEL (reference sequence). This CDR3 comprises 16 residues. V trimming: 1 base; J trimming: 2 bases; junction bases outside the gene matches: 5. The CDR3 DNA reads as TGTGCCAGCAGCCAAGTGACCAGCGGGAGGGCCTACGAGCAGTACTTC. Amino acid sequence: CASSQVTSGRAYEQYF.

The chain is built from TRBV24-1 and TRBJ1-2; perhaps TRBD1 as D (6 bases). Trimming stripped 4 bases from V and 4 bases from J, with 12 bases between. Germline V gene sequence: CDR1 KGHDR, CDR2 SFDVKD. This CDR3 is built from 14 residues. This chain's CDR3 is CATSEDPQGYGYTF. DNA of the CDR3: TGTGCCACCAGTGAGGACCCACAGGGCTATGGCTACACCTTC.

V is TRBV24-1 and J is TRBJ1-1; TRBD1 is a possible D gene (6 bases). The V end lost 7 bases, the J end lost 1 base, and 9 bases lay between the germline ends. CDR3 length: 13 amino acids. The germline gives CDR1 KGHDR, CDR2 SFDVKD. The CDR3 DNA follows: TGTGCCACCAGGGAGGACAGGAACACTGAAGCTTTCTTT. Translated: CATREDRNTEAFF.

The count of this clone is one. The chain uses TRBV6-5 and TRBJ1-1; 7 bases fit TRBD1. Unmatched junction bases numbered 10, after V lost 6 bases and J lost 3 bases. The CDR3 length is 15 residues. Germline CDR1 is MNHEY and CDR2 is SVGAGI. CDR3 amino acids: CASRNRGRGYTEAFF. CDR3 bases: TGTGCCAGCAGGAATAGGGGGCGCGGGTACACTGAAGCTTTCTTT.

Within the sample, this clone is medium-sized (0.01 to 0.1%). The rearrangement links TRBV29-1 to TRBJ2-2; 7 bases fit TRBD1. The CDR3 is 13 residues long. The J segment lost 5 bases and the V segment lost 4 bases, leaving 4 bases of the junction unmatched. The germline CDR1 and CDR2 sequences are SQVTM and ANQGSEA. The CDR3 nucleotides are TGCAGCGTTGGACAGGGTATGACCGGGGAGCTGTTTTTT. This gives the protein CSVGQGMTGELFF.

The chain recombines TRBV6-4 with TRBJ2-3; 10 bases are a match to TRBD2. The length of the CDR3 is 16 residues. V gave up 3 bases and J gave up 7 bases; unmatched junction bases: 10. Germline values: CDR1 MRHNA, CDR2 SNTAGT. The CDR3 DNA is TGTGCCAGCAGTGATCACTATAGCGGGGGGCCCAATACGCAGTATTTT. This translates into CASSDHYSGGPNTQYF.

This chain connects TRBV18 to TRBJ2-1, with TRBD1 matching over 9 bases. The CDR3 covers 16 residues. Trimming cost V 3 bases and J 1 base; bases outside gene matches: 4. CDR1 and CDR2 (germline): KGHSH, LQKENI. The CDR3 region is CASSPPDRGSYNEQFF. CDR3 coding DNA: TGTGCCAGCTCACCGCCGGACAGGGGATCCTACAATGAGCAGTTCTTC.

The chain carries TRBV2 and TRBJ2-7, with a tentative D call TRBD2 (5 bases). There are 15 residues in the CDR3. Trimming cost V 4 bases and J 5 bases, with 18 bases left between them. Germline V gene data show CDR1 as SNHLY and CDR2 as FYNNEI. DNA of the CDR3: TGTGCCAGCAGTGGAGGACTGTCGTTAGTCCACGAGCAGTACTTC. It is translated as CASSGGLSLVHEQYF. Supplemented by reference TRBV2 and TRBJ2-7, the full variable domain reads EPEVTQTPSHQVTQMGQEVILRCVPISNHLYFYWYRQILGQKVEFLVSFYNNEISEKSEIFDDQFSVERPDGSNFTLKIRSTKLEDSAMYFCASSGGLSLVHEQYFGPGTRLTVT.